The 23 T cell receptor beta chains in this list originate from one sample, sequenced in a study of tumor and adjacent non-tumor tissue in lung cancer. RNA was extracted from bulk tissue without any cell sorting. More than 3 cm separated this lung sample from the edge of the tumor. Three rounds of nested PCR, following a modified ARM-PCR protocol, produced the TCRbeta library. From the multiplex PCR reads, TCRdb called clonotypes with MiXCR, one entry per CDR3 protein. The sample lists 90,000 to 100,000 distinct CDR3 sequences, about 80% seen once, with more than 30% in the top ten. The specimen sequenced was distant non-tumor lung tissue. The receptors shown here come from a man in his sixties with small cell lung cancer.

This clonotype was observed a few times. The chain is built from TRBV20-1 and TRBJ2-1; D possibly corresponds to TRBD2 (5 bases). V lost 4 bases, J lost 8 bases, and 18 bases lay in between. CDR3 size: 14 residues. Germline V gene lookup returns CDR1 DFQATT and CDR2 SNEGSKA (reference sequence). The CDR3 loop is CSATVGDPHDEQFF. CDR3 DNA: TGCAGTGCTACCGTGGGAGACCCTCACGATGAGCAGTTCTTC.

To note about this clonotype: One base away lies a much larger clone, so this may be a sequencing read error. CDR3 DNA: TGTGCCAGCAGTTACACTAGCCGAGCAGTAAAGTACGAGCAGTACTTC. Translating gives CASSYTSRAVKYEQYF. The V gene is TRBV6-5, the J gene TRBJ2-7; the D gene is possibly TRBD2 (6 bases). V shed 2 bases and J shed 4 bases, with 18 bases lying between them. CDR1 and CDR2 (germline): MNHEY, SVGAGI. The CDR3 contains 16 residues.

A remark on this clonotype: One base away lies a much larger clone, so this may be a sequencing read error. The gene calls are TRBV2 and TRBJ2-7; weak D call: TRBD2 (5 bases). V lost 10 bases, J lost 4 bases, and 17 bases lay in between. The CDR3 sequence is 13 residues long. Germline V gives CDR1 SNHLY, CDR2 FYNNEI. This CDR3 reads CATSLRVGYEQYV. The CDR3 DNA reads TGTGCCACCTCGTTGCGGGTAGGGTACGAGCAGTACGTC.

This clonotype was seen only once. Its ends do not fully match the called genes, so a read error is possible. The CDR3 DNA follows: TGTGCCAGCAGCTTAATGTGGGACAATGTGCAGTTCTTC. It is translated as CASSLMWDNVQFF. This chain uses TRBV11-2 with TRBJ2-1, with a weak D call TRBD1 (6 bases). CDR3 length equals 13 residues. CDR1 and CDR2 (germline): SGHAT, FQNNGV.

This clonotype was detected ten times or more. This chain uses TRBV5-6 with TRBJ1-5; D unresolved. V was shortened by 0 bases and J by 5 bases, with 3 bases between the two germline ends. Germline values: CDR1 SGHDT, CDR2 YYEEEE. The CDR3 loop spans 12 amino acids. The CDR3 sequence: CASSLVDQPQHF. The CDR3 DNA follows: TGTGCCAGCAGCTTGGTGGATCAGCCCCAGCATTTT.

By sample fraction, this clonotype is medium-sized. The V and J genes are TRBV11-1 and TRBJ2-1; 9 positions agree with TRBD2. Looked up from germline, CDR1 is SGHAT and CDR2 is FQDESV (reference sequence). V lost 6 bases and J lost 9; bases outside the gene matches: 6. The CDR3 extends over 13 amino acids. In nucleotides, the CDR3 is TGTGCCAGCAGGGTAGCGGGAGTAACTGAGCAGTTCTTC. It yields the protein CASRVAGVTEQFF.

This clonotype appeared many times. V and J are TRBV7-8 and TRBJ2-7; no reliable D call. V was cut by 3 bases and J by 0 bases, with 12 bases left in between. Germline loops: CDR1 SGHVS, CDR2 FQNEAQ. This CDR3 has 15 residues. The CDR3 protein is CASSLWTESSYEQYF. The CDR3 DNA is TGTGCCAGCAGCTTGTGGACGGAGAGCTCCTACGAGCAGTACTTC.

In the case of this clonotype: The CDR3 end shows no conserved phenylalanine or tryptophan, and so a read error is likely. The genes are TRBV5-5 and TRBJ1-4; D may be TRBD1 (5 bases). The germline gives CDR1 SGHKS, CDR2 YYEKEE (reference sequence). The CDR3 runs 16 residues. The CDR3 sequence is CSSSWGLRRINEKLFI. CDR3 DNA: TGTTCCAGCAGCTGGGGCCTCCGACGGATTAATGAAAAACTGTTTATT.

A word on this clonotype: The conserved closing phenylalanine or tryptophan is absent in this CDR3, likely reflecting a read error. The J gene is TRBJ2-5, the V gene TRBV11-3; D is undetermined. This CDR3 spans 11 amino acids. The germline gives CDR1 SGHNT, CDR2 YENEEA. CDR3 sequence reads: CARSLLETQYV. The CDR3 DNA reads TGTGCCAGAAGCTTACTAGAGACCCAGTACGTC.

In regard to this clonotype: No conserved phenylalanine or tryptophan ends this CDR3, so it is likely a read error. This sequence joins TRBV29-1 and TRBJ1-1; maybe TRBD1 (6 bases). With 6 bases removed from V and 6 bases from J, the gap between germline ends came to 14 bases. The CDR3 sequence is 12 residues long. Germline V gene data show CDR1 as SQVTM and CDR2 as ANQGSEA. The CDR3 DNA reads TGCAGCGTACGGAGGGGGGCCCCTGAAGCTTTCTTA. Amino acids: CSVRRGAPEAFL.

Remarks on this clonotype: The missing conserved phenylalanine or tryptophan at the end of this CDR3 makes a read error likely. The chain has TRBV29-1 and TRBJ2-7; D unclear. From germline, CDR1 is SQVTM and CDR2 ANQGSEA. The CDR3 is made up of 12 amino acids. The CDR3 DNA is TGCAGCGTGCTTGTACTCTCCTACAAGCAGTACTTG. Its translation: CSVLVLSYKQYL.

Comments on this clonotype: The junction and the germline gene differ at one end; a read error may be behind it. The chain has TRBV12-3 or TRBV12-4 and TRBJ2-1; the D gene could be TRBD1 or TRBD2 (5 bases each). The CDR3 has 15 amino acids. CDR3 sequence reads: CASSGATMTFSERFF. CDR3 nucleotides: TGTGCCAGCAGCGGGGCTACCATGACTTTTAGTGAGCGGTTCTTC.

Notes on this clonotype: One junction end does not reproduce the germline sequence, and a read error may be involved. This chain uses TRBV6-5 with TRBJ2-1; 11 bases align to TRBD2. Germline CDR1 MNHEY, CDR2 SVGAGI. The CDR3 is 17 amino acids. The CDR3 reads CASSYSIWGLADNVQFF. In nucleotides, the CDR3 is TGTGCTAGCAGTTACTCCATCTGGGGACTAGCGGACAATGTGCAGTTCTTC.

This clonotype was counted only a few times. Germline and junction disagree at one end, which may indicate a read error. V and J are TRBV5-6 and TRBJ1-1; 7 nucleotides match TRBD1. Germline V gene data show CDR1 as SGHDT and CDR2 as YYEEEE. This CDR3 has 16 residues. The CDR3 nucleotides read TGTGCCAGCAGTTTGGCTTCCGGGACAGCGAACACTGAAGTTTTCTTT. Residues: CASSLASGTANTEVFF.

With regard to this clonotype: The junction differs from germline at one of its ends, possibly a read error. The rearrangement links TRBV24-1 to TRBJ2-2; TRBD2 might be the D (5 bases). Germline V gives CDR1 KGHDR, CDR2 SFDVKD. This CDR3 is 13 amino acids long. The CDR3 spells CATRMALTGELFF. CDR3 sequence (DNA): TGTGCCACGAGAATGGCTCTCACCGGGGAGCTATTTTTT.

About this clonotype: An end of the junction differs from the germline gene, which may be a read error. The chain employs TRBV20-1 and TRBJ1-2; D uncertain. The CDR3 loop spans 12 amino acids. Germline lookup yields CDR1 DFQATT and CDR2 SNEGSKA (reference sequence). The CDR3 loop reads CNASDRGYGYTF. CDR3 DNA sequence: TGCAATGCTAGCGATCGAGGCTATGGTTACACCTTC.

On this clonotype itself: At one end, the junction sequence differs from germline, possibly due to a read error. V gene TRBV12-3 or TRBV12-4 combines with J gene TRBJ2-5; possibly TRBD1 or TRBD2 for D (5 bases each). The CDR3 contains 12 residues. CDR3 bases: TGTGCCAGCAGCCCCGGGGCGGAGACCCAGCACTTC. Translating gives CASSPGAETQHF.

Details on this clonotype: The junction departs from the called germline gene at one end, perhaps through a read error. DNA for the CDR3: TGTGCCAGAAGCTTTCATCGGGAGGATGCTTACAATGGGCAGTTCTTC. Amino acid sequence: CARSFHREDAYNGQFF. This chain uses TRBV6-1 with TRBJ2-1, with 7 nucleotides matching TRBD2. The CDR3 is made up of 16 amino acids. Germline CDR1 MNHNS, CDR2 SASEGT.

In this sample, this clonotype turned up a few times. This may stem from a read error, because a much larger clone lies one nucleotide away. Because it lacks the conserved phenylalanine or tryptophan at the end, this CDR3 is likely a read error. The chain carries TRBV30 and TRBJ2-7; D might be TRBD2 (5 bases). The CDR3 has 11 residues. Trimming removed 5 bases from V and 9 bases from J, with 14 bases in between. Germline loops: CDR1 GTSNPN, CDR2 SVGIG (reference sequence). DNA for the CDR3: TGTGCCTGGGCCCTGATGGCGGGGCAGTACGCC. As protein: CAWALMAGQYA.

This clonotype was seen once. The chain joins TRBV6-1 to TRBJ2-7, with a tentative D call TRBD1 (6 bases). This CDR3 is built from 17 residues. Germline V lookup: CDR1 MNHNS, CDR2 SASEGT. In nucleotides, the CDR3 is TGTGTCAGCAGCGAGGACAGAGGGCATTTGGGCTCCTACGAGCAGTACGTC. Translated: CVSSEDRGHLGSYEQYV.

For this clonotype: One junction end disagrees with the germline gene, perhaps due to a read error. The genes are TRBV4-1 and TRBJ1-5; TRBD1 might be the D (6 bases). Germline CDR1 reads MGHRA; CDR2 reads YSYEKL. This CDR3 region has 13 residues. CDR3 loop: CAISQGMSKPQHF. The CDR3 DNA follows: TGCGCCATCAGCCAGGGGATGTCTAAGCCCCAGCATTTC.

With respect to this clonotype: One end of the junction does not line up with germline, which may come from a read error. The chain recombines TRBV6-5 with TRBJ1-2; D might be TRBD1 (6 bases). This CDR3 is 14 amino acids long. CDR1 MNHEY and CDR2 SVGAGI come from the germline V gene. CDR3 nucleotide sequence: TGTGCCAGCAGTGACTCGGGACATACCCATGGCTACACCTTC. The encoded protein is CASSDSGHTHGYTF.

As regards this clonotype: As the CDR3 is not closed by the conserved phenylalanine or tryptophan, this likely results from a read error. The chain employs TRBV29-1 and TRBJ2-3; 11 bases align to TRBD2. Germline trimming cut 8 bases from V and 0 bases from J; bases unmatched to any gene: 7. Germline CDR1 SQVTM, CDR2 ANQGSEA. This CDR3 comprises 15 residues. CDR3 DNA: TGCAGCATTATGACTAGCGGGACCAGCACAGATACGCAGTATTAT. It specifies CSIMTSGTSTDTQYY.